The clone carrying this T cell receptor beta chain has a handful of counts. This record comes from a study of patients and donors after allogeneic stem cell transplantation. Germline V lookup: CDR1 SEHNR, CDR2 FQNEAQ (reference sequence). V lost 2 bases and J 2 bases, leaving 21 bases between the germline ends. This CDR3 has 18 amino acids. One entry per CDR3 protein, called by TCRdb with MiXCR from the RT-PCR reads. The sample lists fewer than 200,000 distinct CDR3 sequences; over 25% were seen once. The sample taken for sequencing was blood, either unsorted or a sorted T cell fraction (not recorded which). This receptor was obtained from a human donor who was either an allogeneic HSCT recipient or a stem cell or donor lymphocyte infusion donor (not recorded which). It is not recorded whose cells these are; they may come from a transplant donor. This chain connects TRBV7-9 to TRBJ2-5, with D uncertain. CDR3 loop: CASSLSWRPQQRQETQYF. For the CDR3, the DNA is TGTGCCAGCAGCTTATCCTGGAGACCCCAACAAAGACAAGAGACCCAGTACTTC.